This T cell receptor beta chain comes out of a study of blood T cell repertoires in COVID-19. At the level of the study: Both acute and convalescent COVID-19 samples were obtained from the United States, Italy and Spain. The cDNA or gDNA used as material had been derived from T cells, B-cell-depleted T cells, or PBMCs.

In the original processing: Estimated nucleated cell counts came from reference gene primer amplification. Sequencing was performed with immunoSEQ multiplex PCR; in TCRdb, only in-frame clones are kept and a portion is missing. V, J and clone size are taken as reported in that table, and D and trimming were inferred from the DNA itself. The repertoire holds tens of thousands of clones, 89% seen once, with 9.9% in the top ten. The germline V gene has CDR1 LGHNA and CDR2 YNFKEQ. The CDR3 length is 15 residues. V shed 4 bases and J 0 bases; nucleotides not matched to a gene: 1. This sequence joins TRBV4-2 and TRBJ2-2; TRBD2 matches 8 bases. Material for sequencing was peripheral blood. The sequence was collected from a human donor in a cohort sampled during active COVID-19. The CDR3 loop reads CASSLSGANTGELFF. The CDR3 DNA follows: TGTGCCAGCAGCCTTAGCGGGGCGAACACCGGGGAGCTGTTTTTT.